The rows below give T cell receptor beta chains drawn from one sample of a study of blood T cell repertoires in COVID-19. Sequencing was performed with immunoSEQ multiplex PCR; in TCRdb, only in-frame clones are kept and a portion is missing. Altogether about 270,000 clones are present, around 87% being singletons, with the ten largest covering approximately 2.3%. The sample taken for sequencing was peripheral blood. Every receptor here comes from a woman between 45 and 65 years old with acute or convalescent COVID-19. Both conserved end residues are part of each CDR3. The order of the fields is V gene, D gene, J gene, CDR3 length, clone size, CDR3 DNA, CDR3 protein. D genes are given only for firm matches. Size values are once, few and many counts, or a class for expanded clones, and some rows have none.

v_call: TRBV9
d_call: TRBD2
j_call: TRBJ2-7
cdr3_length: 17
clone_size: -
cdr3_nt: TGTGCCAGCAGCGTAGCAGGGGGGACTAGCGGGAGTACCGAGCAGTACTTC
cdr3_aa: CASSVAGGTSGSTEQYF

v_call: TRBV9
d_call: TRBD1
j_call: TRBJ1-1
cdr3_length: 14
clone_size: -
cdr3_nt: TGTGCCAGCAGCCAAGGGTCAGGGGGCGCTGAAGCTTTCTTT
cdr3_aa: CASSQGSGGAEAFF

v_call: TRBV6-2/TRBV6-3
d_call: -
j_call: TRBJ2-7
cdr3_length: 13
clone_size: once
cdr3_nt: TGTGCCAGCAGTTCAGGGATAAGGTACGAGCAGTACTTC
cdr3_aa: CASSSGIRYEQYF

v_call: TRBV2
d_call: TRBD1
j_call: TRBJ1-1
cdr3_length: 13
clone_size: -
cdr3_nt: TGTGCCAGCCTGGGACAGAGGAACACTGAAGCTTTCTTT
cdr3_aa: CASLGQRNTEAFF

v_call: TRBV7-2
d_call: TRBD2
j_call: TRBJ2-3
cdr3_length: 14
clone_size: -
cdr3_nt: TGTGCCAGCAGCCCGACTAGCGGGACAGATACGCAGTATTTT
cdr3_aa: CASSPTSGTDTQYF

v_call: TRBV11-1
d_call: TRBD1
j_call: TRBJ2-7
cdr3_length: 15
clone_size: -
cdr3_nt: TGTGCCAGCAGCTTAGATTGGGACAGGGGCTACGAGCAGTACTTC
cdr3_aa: CASSLDWDRGYEQYF

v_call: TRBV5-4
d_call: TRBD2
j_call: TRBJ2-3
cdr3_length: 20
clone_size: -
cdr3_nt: TGTGCCAGCAGACCTCTTCCTCCCCCCCCGGGAGGGCTAAGCACAGATACGCAGTATTTT
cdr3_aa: CASRPLPPPPGGLSTDTQYF

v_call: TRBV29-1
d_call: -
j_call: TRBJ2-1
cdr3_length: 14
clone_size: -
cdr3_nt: TGCAGCGTGACTGACAGGATCCTTTACAATGAGCAGTTCTTC
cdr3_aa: CSVTDRILYNEQFF

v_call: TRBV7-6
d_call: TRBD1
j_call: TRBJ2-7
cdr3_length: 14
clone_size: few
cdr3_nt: TGTGCCAGCAGCCTCCAGGGGGCCTCGGGAGAGCAGTACTTC
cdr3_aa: CASSLQGASGEQYF

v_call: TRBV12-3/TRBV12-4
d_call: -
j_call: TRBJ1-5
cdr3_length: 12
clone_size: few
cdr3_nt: TGTGCCAGCAGCCAGTCAGGGCAGCCCCAGCATTTT
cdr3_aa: CASSQSGQPQHF

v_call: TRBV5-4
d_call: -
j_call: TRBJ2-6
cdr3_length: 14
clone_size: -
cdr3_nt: TGTGCCAGCAGCCTCTTGGAGGGGGCCAACGTCCTGACTTTC
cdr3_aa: CASSLLEGANVLTF

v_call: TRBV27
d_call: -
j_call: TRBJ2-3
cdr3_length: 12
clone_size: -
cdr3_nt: TGTGCCAGCAGATTCCAGACAGATACGCAGTATTTT
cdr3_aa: CASRFQTDTQYF

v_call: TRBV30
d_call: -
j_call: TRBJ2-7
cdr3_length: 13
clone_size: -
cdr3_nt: TGTGCCTGGAGTGTAATGAGGACATACAAGCAGTACTTC
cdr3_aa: CAWSVMRTYKQYF

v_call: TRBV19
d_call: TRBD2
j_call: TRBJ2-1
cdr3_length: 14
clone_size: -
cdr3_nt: TGTGCCAGTAGGAGCGGGAGCTCCTACAATGAGCAGTTCTTC
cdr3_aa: CASRSGSSYNEQFF

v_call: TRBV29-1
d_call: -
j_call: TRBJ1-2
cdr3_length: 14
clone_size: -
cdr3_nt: TGCAGCGAAGCCCCCAGGGGACATAACTATGGCTACACCTTC
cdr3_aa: CSEAPRGHNYGYTF

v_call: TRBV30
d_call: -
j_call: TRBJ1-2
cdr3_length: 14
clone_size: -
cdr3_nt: TGTGCCTGGAGTGTAAACTGGGGGCGCGGTGGCTACACCTTC
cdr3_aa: CAWSVNWGRGGYTF

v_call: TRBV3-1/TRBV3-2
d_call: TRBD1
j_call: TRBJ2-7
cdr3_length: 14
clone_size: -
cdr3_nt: TGTGCCAGCAGCTTGGGGACAGGCTCCTACGAGCAGTACTTC
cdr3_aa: CASSLGTGSYEQYF

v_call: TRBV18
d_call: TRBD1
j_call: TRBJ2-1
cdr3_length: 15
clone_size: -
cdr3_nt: TGTGCCAGCTCCACGAAAGGACAGGGGATGCATGAGCAGTTCTTC
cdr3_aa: CASSTKGQGMHEQFF

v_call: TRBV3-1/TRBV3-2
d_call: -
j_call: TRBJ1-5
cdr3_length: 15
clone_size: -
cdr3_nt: TGTGCCAGCAGCCAAGGGGCTGGTAGCAATCAGCCCCAGCATTTT
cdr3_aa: CASSQGAGSNQPQHF

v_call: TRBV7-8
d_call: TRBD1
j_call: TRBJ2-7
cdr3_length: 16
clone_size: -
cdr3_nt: TGTGCCAGCAGCTTATACCCTGGACAGGGGAAAGACGAGCAGTACTTC
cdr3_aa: CASSLYPGQGKDEQYF

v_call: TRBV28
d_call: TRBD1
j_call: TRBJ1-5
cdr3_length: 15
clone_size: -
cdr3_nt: TGTGCCAGTATAACAGGGGGCAATAGCAATCAGCCCCAGCATTTT
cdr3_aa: CASITGGNSNQPQHF

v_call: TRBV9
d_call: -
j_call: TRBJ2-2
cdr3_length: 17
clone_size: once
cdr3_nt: TGTGCCAGCAGCGTAGCTGATTGGGGGCTGAGCACCGGGGAGCTGTTTTTT
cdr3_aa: CASSVADWGLSTGELFF

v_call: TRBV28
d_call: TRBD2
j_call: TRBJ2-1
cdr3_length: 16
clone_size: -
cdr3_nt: TGTGCCAGCAGTTACCCAGCTAGCGGGAATCGCAATGAGCAGTTCTTC
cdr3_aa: CASSYPASGNRNEQFF

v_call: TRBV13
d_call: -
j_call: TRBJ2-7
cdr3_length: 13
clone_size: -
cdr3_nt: TGTGCCAGCAAGGGAGGTATGTCCTACGAGCAGTACTTC
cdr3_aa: CASKGGMSYEQYF

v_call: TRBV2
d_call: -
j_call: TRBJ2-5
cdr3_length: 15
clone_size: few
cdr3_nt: TGTGCCAGCAGTGACGACGCCGGGGGTGGAGAGACCCAGTACTTC
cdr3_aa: CASSDDAGGGETQYF

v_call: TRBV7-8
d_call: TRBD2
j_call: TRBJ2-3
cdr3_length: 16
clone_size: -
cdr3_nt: TGTGCCAGCAGGGCGGTGGGGGGAGGGCCCGCAGATACGCAGTATTTT
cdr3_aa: CASRAVGGGPADTQYF

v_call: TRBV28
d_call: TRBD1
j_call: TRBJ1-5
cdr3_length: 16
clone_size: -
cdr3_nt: TGTGCCAGCAGTCAGCCGGGACAGGCCTACGATCAGCCCCAGCATTTT
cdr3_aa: CASSQPGQAYDQPQHF

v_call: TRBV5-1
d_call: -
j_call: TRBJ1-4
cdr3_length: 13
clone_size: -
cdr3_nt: TGCGCCAGCAGTCGGGGGTCGGATGAAAAACTGTTTTTT
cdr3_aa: CASSRGSDEKLFF

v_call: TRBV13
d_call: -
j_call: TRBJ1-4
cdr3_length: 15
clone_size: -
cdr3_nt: TGTGCCAGCAGCTCCTATGGGGGCGCCAGTGAAAAACTGTTTTTT
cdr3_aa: CASSSYGGASEKLFF

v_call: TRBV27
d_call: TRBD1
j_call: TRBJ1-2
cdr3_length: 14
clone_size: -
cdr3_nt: TGTGCCAGCAGTGCCCTGACAGGGAACTATGGCTACACCTTC
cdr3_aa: CASSALTGNYGYTF

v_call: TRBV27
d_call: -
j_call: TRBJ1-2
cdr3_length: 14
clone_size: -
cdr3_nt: TGTGCCAGCAGTGAAGGGCGGGATAACTATGGCTACACCTTC
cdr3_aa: CASSEGRDNYGYTF

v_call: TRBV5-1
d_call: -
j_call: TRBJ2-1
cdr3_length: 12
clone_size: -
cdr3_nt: TGCGCCAGCAGCTTGGAGGGGGATGAGCAGTTCTTC
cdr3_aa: CASSLEGDEQFF

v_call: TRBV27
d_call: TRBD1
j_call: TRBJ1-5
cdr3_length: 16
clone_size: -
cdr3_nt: TGTGCCAGCAGTCCCAGGGACAGGAGAACTAATCAGCCCCAGCATTTT
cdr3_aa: CASSPRDRRTNQPQHF

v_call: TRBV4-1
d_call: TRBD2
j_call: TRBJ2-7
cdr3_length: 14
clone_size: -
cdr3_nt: TGCGCCAGCAGCCAAGAACTGCGGGGAGGGGAGCAGTACTTC
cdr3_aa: CASSQELRGGEQYF

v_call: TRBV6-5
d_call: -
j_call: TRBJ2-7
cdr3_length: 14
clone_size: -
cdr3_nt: TGTGCCAGCAGTTACCAGGGGGGATCCTACGAGCAGTACTTC
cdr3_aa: CASSYQGGSYEQYF

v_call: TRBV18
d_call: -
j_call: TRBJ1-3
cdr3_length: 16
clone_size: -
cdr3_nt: TGTGCCAGCTCACCCTTACAGGGTTCTACTGGAAACACCATATATTTT
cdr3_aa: CASSPLQGSTGNTIYF

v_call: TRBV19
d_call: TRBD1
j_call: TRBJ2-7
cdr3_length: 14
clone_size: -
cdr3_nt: TGTGCCAGTAGGCGACCGGGACAGGACAACGAGCAGTACTTC
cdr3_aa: CASRRPGQDNEQYF

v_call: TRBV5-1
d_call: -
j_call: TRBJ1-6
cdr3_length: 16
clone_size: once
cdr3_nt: TGCGCCAGCAGCGCGGTAACACGGGCCTATAATTCACCCCTCCACTTT
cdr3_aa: CASSAVTRAYNSPLHF

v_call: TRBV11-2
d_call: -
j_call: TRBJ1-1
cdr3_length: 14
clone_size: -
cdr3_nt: TGTGCCAGCAGCTTAGTGGGGCCTAACACTGAAGCTTTCTTT
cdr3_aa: CASSLVGPNTEAFF